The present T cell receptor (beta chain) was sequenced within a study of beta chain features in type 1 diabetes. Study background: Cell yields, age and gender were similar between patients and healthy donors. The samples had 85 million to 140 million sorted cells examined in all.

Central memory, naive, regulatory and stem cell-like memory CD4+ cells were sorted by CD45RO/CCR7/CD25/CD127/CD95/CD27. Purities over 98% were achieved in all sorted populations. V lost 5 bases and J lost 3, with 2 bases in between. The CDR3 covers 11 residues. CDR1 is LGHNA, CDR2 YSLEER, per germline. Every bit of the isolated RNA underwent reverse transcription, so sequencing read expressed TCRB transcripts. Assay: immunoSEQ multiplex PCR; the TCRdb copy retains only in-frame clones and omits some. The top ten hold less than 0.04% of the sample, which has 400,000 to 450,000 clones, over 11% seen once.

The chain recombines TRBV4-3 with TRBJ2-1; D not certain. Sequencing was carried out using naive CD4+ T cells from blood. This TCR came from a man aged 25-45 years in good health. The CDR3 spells CASSNYNEQFF. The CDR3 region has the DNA TGCGCCAGCAGCAACTACAATGAGCAGTTCTTC.